This T cell receptor (beta chain) was recorded in a study of long-term antiretroviral therapy in people with HIV. Findings and limits, study-wide: Pre-ART-expanded clones dominated the repertoire at all time points. Diversity measured after ART increased yet remained under transplant donor controls.

Survey-level immunoSEQ v3.0 assays were run. In sequencing, roughly 40,000-55,000 T-cell genomes per sample were targeted. Sequencing used immunoSEQ multiplex PCR; TCRdb keeps in-frame clones, though not all of them. The table records approximately 30,000 clones, about 82% of them present only once. Of note for this clone: Its target is not known.

This sample comprised unsorted PBMCs, obtained 0.8 years after starting antiretroviral therapy. The TCR sequence derives from a woman in her twenties or thirties with HIV.

The CDR3 sequence: CASSLEGGPGTGELFF. The CDR3 coding sequence is TGTGCCAGCAGCCTGGAGGGGGGGCCCGGAACCGGGGAGCTGTTTTTT. The chain recombines TRBV7-2 with TRBJ2-2; the D gene is possibly TRBD2 (7 bases). Trimming removed 5 bases at V and 5 bases at J, with 18 bases between. This CDR3 region has 16 residues. The V gene's germline CDR1 is SGHTA and CDR2 FQGNSA.